The clone carrying this T cell receptor (beta chain) was counted many times. Its antigen is unidentified. The sample is drawn from a study of tumor and adjacent non-tumor tissue in lung cancer. About the research overall: Patients were aged about 30 to 76, nine to eleven men and a handful of women, stage I to III. Each sample yielded 4 million to 4.5 million productive TCRbeta reads on average.

Study results and limitations: Tumor TCR diversity, when higher, was linked to shorter survival.

Three rounds of nested PCR, following a modified ARM-PCR protocol, produced the TCRbeta library. From the multiplex PCR reads, TCRdb called clonotypes with MiXCR, one entry per CDR3 protein. Of some 100,000 distinct CDR3 sequences in the sample, 75% were seen once. The template was RNA from unsorted bulk tissue. Donors were chemotherapy-naive, newly diagnosed lung cancer surgical patients in China, August–late 2014. Sequenced: lung tumor tissue. The receptor was isolated from a woman aged 55-70 years with non-small cell lung cancer.

In DNA form, the CDR3 reads TGCAGTGCTCCCCCGGTCGGAGGAGTTGGTGAGCAGTTCTTC. Its translation: CSAPPVGGVGEQFF. The chain joins TRBV20-1 to TRBJ2-1; perhaps TRBD2 as D (5 bases). The CDR3 covers 14 residues. The germline V gene encodes CDR1 DFQATT and CDR2 SNEGSKA (reference sequence). With 5 bases removed from V and 9 bases from J, the gap between germline ends came to 20 bases.